The T cell receptor beta chain described here comes from a study of cytomegalovirus exposure and HLA in healthy donors. The assay was immunoSEQ multiplex PCR, and TCRdb's table has in-frame clones only and misses some. In the table there are some 64,000 clones, about 96% of which are singletons. The CDR3 contains 16 residues. CDR1 is MGHDK, CDR2 SYGVNS, per germline. After removal of 6 bases from V and 3 bases from J, the junction contained 10 bases not matched to a gene. This TCR came from a woman aged 18-29 years in good health and CMV-seronegative. The chain combines TRBV25-1 with TRBJ2-7, with 11 bases that match TRBD2. The sample was PBMCs. CDR3 residues: CASSAPGLAGGYEQYF. The CDR3 nucleotides read TGTGCCAGCAGCGCGCCGGGGCTAGCGGGAGGCTACGAGCAGTACTTC.